This T cell receptor beta chain emerged from a study of CD8 T cells in ankylosing spondylitis. Study-wide findings and caveats: A CD8+ phenotype characterized the disease-linked clones, which were relatively rare in peripheral blood. What appeared characteristic of ankylosing spondylitis blood was a TCR beta motif of eight highly homologous variants.

As the method for making TCR beta libraries, quantitative 5'-RACE with molecular barcodes was used. TCRdb re-called the 5' RACE reads through MiXCR, storing one row per CDR3 protein. This table has a few hundred thousand distinct CDR3 sequences, about 20% appearing once. This clonotype has just a few counts. What it recognizes is unknown. This TCR was sampled from a male donor with ankylosing spondylitis or in good health (not recorded which). The material sequenced was blood, either unsorted or a sorted T cell fraction (not recorded which).

The CDR3: CASSQGDRRYQETQYF. The DNA for the CDR3 is TGTGCCAGCAGCCAAGGGGACAGGCGTTACCAAGAGACCCAGTACTTC. The chain combines TRBV3-1 with TRBJ2-5; 8 bases line up with TRBD1. J lost 0 bases, V lost 1 base, and 4 bases had no gene match. There are 16 residues in the CDR3. CDR1 is LGHDT and CDR2 is YNNKEL in the germline V gene (reference sequence).